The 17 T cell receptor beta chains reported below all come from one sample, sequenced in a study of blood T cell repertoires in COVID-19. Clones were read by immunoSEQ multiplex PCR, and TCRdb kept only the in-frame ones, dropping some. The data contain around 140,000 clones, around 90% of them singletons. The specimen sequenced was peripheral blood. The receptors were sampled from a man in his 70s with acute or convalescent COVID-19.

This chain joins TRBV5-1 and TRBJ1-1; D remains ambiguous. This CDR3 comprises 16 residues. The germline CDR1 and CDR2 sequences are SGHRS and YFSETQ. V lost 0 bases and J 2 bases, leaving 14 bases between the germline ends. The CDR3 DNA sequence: TGCGCCAGCAGCTTGGATGGAGGGAGGGCCAACACTGAAGCTTTCTTT. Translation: CASSLDGGRANTEAFF. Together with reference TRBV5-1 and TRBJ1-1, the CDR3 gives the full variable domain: KAGVTQTPRYLIKTRGQQVTLSCSPISGHRSVSWYQQTPGQGLQFLFEYFSETQRNKGNFPGRFSGRQFSNSRSEMNVSTLELGDSALYLCASSLDGGRANTEAFFGQGTRLTVV.

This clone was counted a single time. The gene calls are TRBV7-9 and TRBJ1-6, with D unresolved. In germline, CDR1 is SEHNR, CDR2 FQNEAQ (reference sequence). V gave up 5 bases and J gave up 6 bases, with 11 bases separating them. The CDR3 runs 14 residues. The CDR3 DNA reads TGTGCCAGCAGCCCTGACACTTCTAATTCACCCCTCCACTTT. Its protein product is CASSPDTSNSPLHF.

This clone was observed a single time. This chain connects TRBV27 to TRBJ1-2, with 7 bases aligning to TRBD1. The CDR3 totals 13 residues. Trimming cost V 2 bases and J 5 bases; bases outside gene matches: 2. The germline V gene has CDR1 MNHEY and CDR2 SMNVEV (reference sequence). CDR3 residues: CASSLRQGYGYTF. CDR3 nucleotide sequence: TGTGCCAGCAGTTTAAGACAGGGATATGGCTACACCTTC.

CDR3 loop: CASGVDGGGLQYEQFF. CDR3 DNA: TGTGCCAGCGGAGTAGATGGCGGGGGGCTCCAATATGAGCAGTTCTTC. This chain uses TRBV27 with TRBJ2-1; 8 bases align to TRBD2. This CDR3 is 16 amino acids long. The germline V gene has CDR1 MNHEY and CDR2 SMNVEV (reference sequence). The V segment lost 8 bases and the J segment 8 bases; nucleotides outside the gene matches: 17.

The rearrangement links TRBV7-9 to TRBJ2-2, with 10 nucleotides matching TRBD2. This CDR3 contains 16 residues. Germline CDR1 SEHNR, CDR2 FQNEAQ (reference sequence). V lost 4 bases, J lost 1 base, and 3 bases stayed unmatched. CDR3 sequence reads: CASSSRLAGNTGELFF. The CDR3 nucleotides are TGTGCCAGCAGCTCCCGACTAGCGGGGAACACCGGGGAGCTGTTTTTT. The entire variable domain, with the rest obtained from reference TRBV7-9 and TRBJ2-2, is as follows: DTGVSQNPRHKITKRGQNVTFRCDPISEHNRLYWYRQTLGQGPEFLTYFQNEAQLEKSRLLSDRFSAERPKGSFSTLEIQRTEQGDSAMYLCASSSRLAGNTGELFFGEGSRLTVL.

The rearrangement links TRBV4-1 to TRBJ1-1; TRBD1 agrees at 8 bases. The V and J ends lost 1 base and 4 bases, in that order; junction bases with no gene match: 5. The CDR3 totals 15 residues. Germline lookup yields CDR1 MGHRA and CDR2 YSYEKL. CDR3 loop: CASSQADRVSTEAFF. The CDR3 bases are TGCGCCAGCAGCCAAGCGGACAGGGTGAGCACTGAAGCTTTCTTT.

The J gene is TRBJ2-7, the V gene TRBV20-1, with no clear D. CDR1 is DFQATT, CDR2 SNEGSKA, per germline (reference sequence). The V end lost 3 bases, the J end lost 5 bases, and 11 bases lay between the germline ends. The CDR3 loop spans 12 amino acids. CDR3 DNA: TGCAGTGCTAGTGGCCATGGCCACGAGCAGTACTTC. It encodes CSASGHGHEQYF.

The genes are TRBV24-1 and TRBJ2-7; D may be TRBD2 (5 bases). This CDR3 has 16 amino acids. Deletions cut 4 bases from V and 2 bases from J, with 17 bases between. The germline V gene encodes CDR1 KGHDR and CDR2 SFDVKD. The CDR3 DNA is TGTGCCACCAGTGACCCTGAGCGGAGTCGAACCTACGAGCAGTACTTC. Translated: CATSDPERSRTYEQYF.

The CDR3 sequence: CASAFGTASTDTQYF. CDR3 sequence (DNA): TGTGCCAGCGCCTTCGGGACAGCTAGCACAGATACGCAGTATTTT. The chain uses TRBV19 and TRBJ2-3; 7 bases fit TRBD1. The CDR3 has 15 residues. Per germline, CDR1 LNHDA and CDR2 SQIVND (reference sequence). V gave up 9 bases and J gave up 0 bases; unmatched junction bases: 9.

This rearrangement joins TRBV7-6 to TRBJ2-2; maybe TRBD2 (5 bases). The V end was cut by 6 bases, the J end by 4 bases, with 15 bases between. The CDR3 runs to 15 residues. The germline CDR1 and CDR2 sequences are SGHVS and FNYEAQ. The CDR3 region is CASSFSELPTGELFF. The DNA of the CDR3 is TGTGCCAGCAGTTTTAGCGAGCTACCCACCGGGGAGCTGTTTTTT.

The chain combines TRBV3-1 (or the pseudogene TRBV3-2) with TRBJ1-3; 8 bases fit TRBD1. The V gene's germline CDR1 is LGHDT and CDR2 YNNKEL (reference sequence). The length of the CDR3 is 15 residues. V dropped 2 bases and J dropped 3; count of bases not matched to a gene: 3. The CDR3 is CASSQSGGGGNTIYF. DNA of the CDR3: TGTGCCAGCAGCCAATCAGGGGGCGGTGGAAACACCATATATTTT.

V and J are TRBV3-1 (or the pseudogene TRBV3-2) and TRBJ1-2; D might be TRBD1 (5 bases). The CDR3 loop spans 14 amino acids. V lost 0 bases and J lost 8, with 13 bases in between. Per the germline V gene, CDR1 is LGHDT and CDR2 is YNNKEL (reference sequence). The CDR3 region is CASSQELGAWGYTF. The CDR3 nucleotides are TGTGCCAGCAGCCAAGAGTTAGGGGCCTGGGGCTACACCTTC.

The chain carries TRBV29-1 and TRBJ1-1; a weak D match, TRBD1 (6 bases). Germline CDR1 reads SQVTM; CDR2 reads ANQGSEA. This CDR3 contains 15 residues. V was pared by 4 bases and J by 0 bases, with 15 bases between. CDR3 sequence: CSVAGIRGMNTEAFF. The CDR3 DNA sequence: TGCAGCGTTGCCGGAATTAGGGGGATGAACACTGAAGCTTTCTTT.

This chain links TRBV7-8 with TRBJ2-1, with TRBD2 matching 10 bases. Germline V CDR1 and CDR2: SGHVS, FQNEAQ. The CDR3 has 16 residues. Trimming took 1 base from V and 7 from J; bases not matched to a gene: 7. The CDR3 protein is CASSLVASGRVNEQFF. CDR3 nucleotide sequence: TGTGCCAGCAGCTTAGTGGCGAGCGGGAGGGTAAATGAGCAGTTCTTC.

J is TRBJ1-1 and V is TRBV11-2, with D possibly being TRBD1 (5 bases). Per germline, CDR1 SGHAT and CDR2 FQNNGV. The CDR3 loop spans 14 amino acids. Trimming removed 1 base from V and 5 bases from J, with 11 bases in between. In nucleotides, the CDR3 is TGTGCCAGCAGCTTAGGCAGGGAAGGTACTGAAGCTTTCTTT. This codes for CASSLGREGTEAFF.

This CDR3 reads CASSPDRGLGEQFF. As DNA, the CDR3 is TGTGCCAGCAGCCCGGACAGGGGGCTGGGTGAGCAGTTCTTC. The J gene is TRBJ2-1, the V gene TRBV3-1 (or the pseudogene TRBV3-2), with 11 bases matching TRBD1. This CDR3 spans 14 amino acids. The V gene end was trimmed by 4 bases and the J gene end by 9 bases; junction bases not matched to a gene: 5. Germline V gives CDR1 LGHDT, CDR2 YNNKEL (reference sequence).

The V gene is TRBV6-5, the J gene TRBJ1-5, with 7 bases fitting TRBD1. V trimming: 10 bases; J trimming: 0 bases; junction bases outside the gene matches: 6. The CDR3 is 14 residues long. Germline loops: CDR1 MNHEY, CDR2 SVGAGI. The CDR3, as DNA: TGTGCCATAGGGACAGCGTATAGCAATCAGCCCCAGCATTTT. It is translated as CAIGTAYSNQPQHF.